The text below deals with one TCR beta chain. What this receptor recognizes is not known. The input lacks base qualities; no much larger clone sits a single base away. This specimen belongs to a study of T cell responses to AZD1222 COVID-19 vaccine (dated by TCRdb to 2020 to 2022). Regarding the study in general: Because spike-specific TCR depth and breadth did not differ between the two schedules, AZD1222 recipients who got a second dose at roughly 4 weeks were pooled with those who got a second dose at roughly 12 weeks. TCR sequencing was performed for 233 trial participants, of whom 207 were given two doses of AZD1222 and about 25 were given two doses of MenACWY control vaccine. Trial participants were enrolled by age into subgroups of 18-55, 56-69 and 70-plus years, and around 140, 26 and 57 TCR-sequenced participants, respectively, were included in these subgroups.

The junction carries 11 bases between V and J, which are trimmed by 5 bases and 7 bases respectively. The CDR3 starts with the cysteine, ends with the phenylalanine, and has 11 residues. Only CDR3 DNA is held: 33 bases, read in frame from base 1. The germline V gene (reference sequence) gives CDR1 as DFQATT and CDR2 as SNEGSKA. Overall study outcomes, separate from this receptor: Reportedly, almost half of the unique spike-specific TCRs recognized epitopes lying outside the regions that are mutated in the B.1.351 and B.1.1.7 variants. Participants were mostly white British and included more females than males, and it was suggested by the authors that clonal diversity may have been underestimated. Conclusions about previously exposed vaccinees were limited because only six or seven AZD1222 recipients were SARS-CoV-2 seropositive at baseline. CD4 TCRs associated with the vaccine covered the entire spike protein, and the dominant responses were in regions 160-218 and 743-854. After two AZD1222 doses, both the breadth and the depth of spike-specific TCRs were significantly higher than at day 0 and than in MenACWY recipients. The 56-69-year group was small, and its depth increase did not reach significance, likely because of low power. Because no samples from the day 14 peak response were available, repertoires could be characterized only after the peak T cell response.

In the paper's terms, the time point label means: baseline before first vaccination. The vaccinee samples were drawn from two UK trials, COV001 and COV002, one of which was a single-blind randomized controlled phase 2/3 trial testing AZD1222 (ChAdOx1 nCoV-19) in healthy adults. Trial participant PBMC samples were collected at day 0 and day 28 after the second dose for TCRbeta chain sequencing. The CDR3 regions of human TCRbeta chains were analyzed by immunosequencing. Per the original workflow: TCRs in the repertoires were compared against a reference library of SARS-CoV-2-specific TCRs that had been generated with the MIRA antigen-specificity platform. Breadth was defined as the fraction of unique TCRs that were SARS-CoV-2-associated. Depth was defined as the fraction of total T cells that were SARS-CoV-2-associated. Using the MIRA data, each spike-specific TCR was assigned both to the spike region to which the TCR was reactive and to a CD4 or CD8 class. Log10-transformed breadth and depth values were compared by one-way ANOVA with Sidak's multiple comparisons tests. The table was pulled from immuneACCESS by TCRdb, which kept in-frame rearrangements only. Such tables lose some clones; where checked, under half of the loss comes from unresolved V genes, and the rest has no known cause. The V and J calls and clone size come from that table; D and trimming were worked out from the DNA. For this sample the table gives 110,000 to 150,000 clones, of which around 88% were detected only once. The top ten clonotypes cover around 3% of the sample.

This specimen consisted of peripheral blood, obtained on day 0 of AZD1222 vaccination. The sequence was obtained from an adult in good health. The chain is made from TRBV20-1 and TRBJ1-2; the D gene is unclear. The encoded CDR3 is CSALVQPGYTF. The nucleotides are TGCAGTGCTCTCGTCCAACCTGGCTACACCTTC.